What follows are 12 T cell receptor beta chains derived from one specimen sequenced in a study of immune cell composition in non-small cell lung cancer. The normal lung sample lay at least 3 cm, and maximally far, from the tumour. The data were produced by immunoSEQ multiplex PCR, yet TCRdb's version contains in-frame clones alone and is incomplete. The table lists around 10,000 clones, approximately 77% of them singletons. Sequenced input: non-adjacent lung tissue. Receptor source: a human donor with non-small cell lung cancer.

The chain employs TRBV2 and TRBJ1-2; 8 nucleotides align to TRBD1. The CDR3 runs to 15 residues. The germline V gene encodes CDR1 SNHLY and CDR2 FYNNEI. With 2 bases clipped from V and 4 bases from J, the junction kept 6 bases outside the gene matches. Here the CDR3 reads CASSESRQGTYGYTF. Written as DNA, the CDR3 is TGTGCCAGCAGTGAAAGTAGACAGGGGACCTATGGCTACACCTTC.

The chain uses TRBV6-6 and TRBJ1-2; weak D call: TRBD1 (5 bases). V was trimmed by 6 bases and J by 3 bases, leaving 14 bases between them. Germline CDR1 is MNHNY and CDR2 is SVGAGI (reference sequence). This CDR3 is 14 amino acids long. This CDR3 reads CASSDLAGYYGYTF. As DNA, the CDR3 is TGTGCCAGCAGCGATCTAGCAGGGTACTATGGCTACACCTTC.

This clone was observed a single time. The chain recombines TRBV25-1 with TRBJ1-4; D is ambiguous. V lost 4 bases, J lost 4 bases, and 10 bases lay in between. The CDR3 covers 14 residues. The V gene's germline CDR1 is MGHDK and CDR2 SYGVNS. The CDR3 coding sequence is TGTGCCAGCAGTGCCATTAGGTTTAATGAAAAACTGTTTTTT. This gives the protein CASSAIRFNEKLFF.

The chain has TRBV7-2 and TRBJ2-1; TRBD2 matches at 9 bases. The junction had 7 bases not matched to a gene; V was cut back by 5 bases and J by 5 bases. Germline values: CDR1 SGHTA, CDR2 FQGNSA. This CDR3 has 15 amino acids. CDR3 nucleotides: TGTGCCAGCAGCCAGGGACTAGCAAAAAACAATGAGCAGTTCTTC. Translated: CASSQGLAKNNEQFF. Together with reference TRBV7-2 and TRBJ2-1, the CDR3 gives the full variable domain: GAGVSQSPSNKVTEKGKDVELRCDPISGHTALYWYRQSLGQGLEFLIYFQGNSAPDKSGLPSDRFSAERTGGSVSTLTIQRTQQEDSAVYLCASSQGLAKNNEQFFGPGTRLTVL.

CDR3 in DNA: TGTGCCAGCAGCGTAAATCGTATGGTGGGGACTAATGAAAAACTGTTTTTT. Residues: CASSVNRMVGTNEKLFF. The rearrangement uses TRBV9 and TRBJ1-4, with D hard to call. Germline lookup yields CDR1 SGDLS and CDR2 YYNGEE. Trimming pared 1 base from V and 2 bases from J, leaving 15 bases between. The CDR3 has 17 residues.

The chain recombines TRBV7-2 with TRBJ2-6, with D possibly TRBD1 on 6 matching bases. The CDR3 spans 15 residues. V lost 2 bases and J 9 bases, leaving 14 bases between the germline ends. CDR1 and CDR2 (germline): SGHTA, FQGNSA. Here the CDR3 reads CASSLWGQSDNVLTF. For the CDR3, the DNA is TGTGCCAGCAGCTTATGGGGACAAAGTGACAACGTCCTGACTTTC.

The chain's CDR3 is CASSLGTQGPYEQYF. CDR3 DNA sequence: TGCGCCAGCAGCTTGGGTACGCAGGGGCCCTACGAGCAGTACTTC. This rearrangement joins TRBV5-1 to TRBJ2-7; D possibly corresponds to TRBD1 (6 bases). The germline CDR1 and CDR2 sequences are SGHRS and YFSETQ. Trimming took off 0 bases at V and 2 bases at J, with 12 bases between the two ends. The CDR3 runs 15 residues.

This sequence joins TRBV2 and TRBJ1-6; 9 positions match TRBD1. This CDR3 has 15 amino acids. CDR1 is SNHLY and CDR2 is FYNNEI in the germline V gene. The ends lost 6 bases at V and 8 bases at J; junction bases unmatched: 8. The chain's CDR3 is CASREQGALHSPLHF. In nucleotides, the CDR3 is TGTGCCAGCAGAGAACAGGGGGCTCTCCATTCACCCCTCCACTTT.

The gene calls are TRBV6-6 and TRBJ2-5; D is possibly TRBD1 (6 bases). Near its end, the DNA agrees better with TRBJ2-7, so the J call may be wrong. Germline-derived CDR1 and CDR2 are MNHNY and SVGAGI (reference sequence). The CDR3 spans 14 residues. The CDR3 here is CASSLGQSSYEQYF. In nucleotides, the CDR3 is TGTGCCAGCAGTCTTGGACAGAGCTCCTACGAGCAGTACTTC.

The CDR3 here is CASSEKATSFYEQYF. CDR3 coding DNA: TGTGCCAGCAGTGAAAAGGCGACTAGCTTCTACGAGCAGTACTTC. The chain joins TRBV6-1 to TRBJ2-7; 7 bases align to TRBD2. CDR1 and CDR2 from the germline V gene are MNHNS and SASEGT. V gave up 2 bases and J gave up 3 bases; unmatched junction bases: 7. This CDR3 has 15 residues.

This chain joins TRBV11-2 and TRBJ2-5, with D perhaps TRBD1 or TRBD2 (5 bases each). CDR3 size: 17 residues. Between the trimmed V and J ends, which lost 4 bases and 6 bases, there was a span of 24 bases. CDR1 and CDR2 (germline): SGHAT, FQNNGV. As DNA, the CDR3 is TGTGCCAGCAGCTCCCGGGCGTCCCGAAGGGACGGGAAGACCCAGTACTTC. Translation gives CASSSRASRRDGKTQYF.

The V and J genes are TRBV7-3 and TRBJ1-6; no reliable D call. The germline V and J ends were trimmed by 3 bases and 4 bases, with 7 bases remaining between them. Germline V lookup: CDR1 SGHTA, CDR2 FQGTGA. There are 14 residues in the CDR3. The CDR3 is CASSFSGYNSPLHF. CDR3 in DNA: TGTGCCAGCAGCTTCTCGGGTTATAATTCACCCCTCCACTTT. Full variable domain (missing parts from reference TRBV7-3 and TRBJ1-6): GAGVSQTPSNKVTEKGKYVELRCDPISGHTALYWYRQSLGQGPEFLIYFQGTGAADDSGLPNDRFFAVRPEGSVSTLKIQRTERGDSAVYLCASSFSGYNSPLHFGNGTRLTVT.